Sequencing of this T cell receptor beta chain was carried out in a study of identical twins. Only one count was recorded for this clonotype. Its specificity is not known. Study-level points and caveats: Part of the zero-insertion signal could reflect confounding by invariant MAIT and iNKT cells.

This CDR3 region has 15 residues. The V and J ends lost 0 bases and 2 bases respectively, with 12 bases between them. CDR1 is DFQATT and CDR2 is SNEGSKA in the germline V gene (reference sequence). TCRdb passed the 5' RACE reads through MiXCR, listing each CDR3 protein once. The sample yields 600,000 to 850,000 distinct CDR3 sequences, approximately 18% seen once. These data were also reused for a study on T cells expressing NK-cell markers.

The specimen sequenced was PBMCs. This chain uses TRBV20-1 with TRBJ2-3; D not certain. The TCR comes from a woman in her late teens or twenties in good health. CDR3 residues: CSARDPRGPTDTQYF. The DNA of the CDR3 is TGCAGTGCTAGAGATCCCCGCGGACCCACAGATACGCAGTATTTT.